The 27 T cell receptor beta chains in this list originate from one sample, sequenced in a study of shared clonotypes between healthy human individuals. CD45RO-negative cells were positively selected for CCR7, leaving out terminally differentiated effector memory CD45RA+ cells. Measured with immunoSEQ multiplex PCR; TCRdb has only the in-frame clones, and not every one. The sample comprises around 2,100,000 clones, about 95% of which are singletons, and 1% to 1.5% rests with the top ten. The source material was naive CD8+ T cells sorted from blood. Receptor source: a man in his late teens or twenties in good health.

The genes are TRBV2 and TRBJ1-2, with D possibly being TRBD1 (6 bases). This CDR3 spans 21 amino acids. Germline values: CDR1 SNHLY, CDR2 FYNNEI. Deletions cut 0 bases from V and 4 bases from J, with 30 bases between. CDR3 sequence (DNA): TGTGCCAGCAGTGAAGCGCTTCAACGCAAGGGGGAGAGCGACGGCCCCTATGGCTACACCTTC. As protein: CASSEALQRKGESDGPYGYTF.

The chain combines TRBV6-1 with TRBJ1-5; D is ambiguous. The V gene's germline CDR1 is MNHNS and CDR2 SASEGT. The V and J ends lost 6 bases and 3 bases respectively, with 9 bases between them. The CDR3 runs 13 residues. CDR3 sequence: CASRNMDNQPQHF. CDR3 coding DNA: TGTGCCAGCAGAAATATGGACAATCAGCCCCAGCATTTT.

Regarding this clone: This sample includes further DNA sequences coding for the same CDR3. V gene TRBV6-6 combines with J gene TRBJ2-2; D gene uncertain. The length of the CDR3 is 12 residues. V dropped 2 bases and J dropped 5 bases, with 3 bases sitting between them. The germline gives CDR1 MNHNY, CDR2 SVGAGI (reference sequence). CDR3 bases: TGTGCCAGCAGTTACCGAACCGGGGAGCTGTTTTTT. It specifies CASSYRTGELFF.

This rearrangement joins TRBV6-4 to TRBJ1-6, with a tentative D call TRBD1 (5 bases). The CDR3 runs 14 residues. The germline V gene has CDR1 MRHNA and CDR2 SNTAGT. The V end was cut by 4 bases, the J end by 6 bases, with 10 bases between. The DNA of the CDR3 is TGTGCCAGCAGTGCCGGTGGGGCTAATTCACCCCTCCACTTT. It specifies CASSAGGANSPLHF.

The chain has TRBV21-1 and TRBJ2-1; the table's TRBD2 call for D was not verified on the DNA. TRBV21-1 represents a pseudogene. CDR3 length: 17 residues. The CDR3 loop is CASRVNERFLTYNEQFF. CDR3 nucleotide sequence: TGTGCCAGCCGGGTAAATGAGCGGTTCTTAACCTACAATGAGCAGTTCTTC.

J is TRBJ2-1 and V is TRBV6-6, with a tentative D call TRBD1 (5 bases). The CDR3 extends over 14 amino acids. Trimming took off 6 bases at V and 3 bases at J, with 12 bases between the two ends. Germline V CDR1 and CDR2: MNHNY, SVGAGI (reference sequence). The DNA of the CDR3 is TGTGCCAGCAGACCCACAGGCAGCTACAATGAGCAGTTCTTC. Residues: CASRPTGSYNEQFF.

Concerning this clone itself: The germline gene is not matched at one end of the junction; a read error may be the cause. V usage is TRBV6-5 and J usage is TRBJ2-1; 9 positions match TRBD1. The germline CDR1 and CDR2 sequences are MNHEY and SVGAGI. The CDR3 is 15 amino acids. CDR3 sequence reads: CASTPSRGQGLELFF. CDR3 nucleotide sequence: TGTGCCAGCACCCCGTCACGGGGACAGGGCCTAGAGCTGTTCTTC.

V and J are TRBV5-1 and TRBJ1-5, with D unresolved. The V gene's germline CDR1 is SGHRS and CDR2 YFSETQ. The CDR3 spans 14 residues. Trimming took 0 bases from V and 7 from J, leaving 11 bases between them. CDR3 amino acids: CASSLEGGSQPQHF. Written as DNA, the CDR3 is TGCGCCAGCAGCTTGGAGGGAGGATCGCAGCCCCAGCATTTT.

CDR3 DNA sequence: TGCGCCAGCAGCCATCCTGGACTAGCCTACGAGCAGTACTTC. It is translated as CASSHPGLAYEQYF. This chain joins TRBV4-1 and TRBJ2-7; 7 nucleotides agree with TRBD2. V trimming: 3 bases; J trimming: 2 bases; junction bases outside the gene matches: 4. The CDR3 contains 14 residues. Germline loops: CDR1 MGHRA, CDR2 YSYEKL.

This clone was observed once. The rearrangement links TRBV4-2 to TRBJ1-2; D remains unclear. Trimming cost V 1 base and J 0 bases, with 12 bases left between them. The CDR3 has 16 amino acids. Germline loops: CDR1 LGHNA, CDR2 YNFKEQ. The CDR3 here is CASSQGITETNYGYTF. CDR3 coding DNA: TGTGCCAGCAGCCAAGGGATCACCGAAACTAACTATGGCTACACCTTC.

The rearrangement joins TRBV7-2 to TRBJ2-7; D may correspond to TRBD1 or TRBD2 (5 bases each). Germline V gives CDR1 SGHTA, CDR2 FQGNSA. The V end was cut by 3 bases, the J end by 4 bases, with 13 bases between. CDR3 length: 14 residues. CDR3 in amino acids: CASSFAGTAYEQYF. In DNA form, the CDR3 reads TGTGCCAGCAGCTTTGCCGGGACGGCTTACGAGCAGTACTTC. The full variable domain, with the rest looked up from reference TRBV7-2 and TRBJ2-7, is GAGVSQSPSNKVTEKGKDVELRCDPISGHTALYWYRQSLGQGLEFLIYFQGNSAPDKSGLPSDRFSAERTGGSVSTLTIQRTQQEDSAVYLCASSFAGTAYEQYFGPGTRLTVT.

Points on this clone: The same CDR3 can be traced to other DNA sequences in this sample. The V gene is TRBV19, the J gene TRBJ2-7; possibly TRBD1 for D (5 bases). Germline V gives CDR1 LNHDA, CDR2 SQIVND (reference sequence). V dropped 1 base and J dropped 1 base, with 8 bases sitting between them. This CDR3 has 14 amino acids. The CDR3 protein is CASSIGGLSYEQYF. CDR3 nucleotides: TGTGCCAGTAGTATAGGGGGCCTTTCCTACGAGCAGTACTTC.

The rearrangement links TRBV27 to TRBJ2-2; maybe TRBD2 (6 bases). This CDR3 is built from 15 residues. Trimming shortened V by 4 bases and J by 5 bases, and 14 bases separated the two germline ends. Germline-derived CDR1 and CDR2 are MNHEY and SMNVEV (reference sequence). The CDR3 sequence: CASSWGVGGTGELFF. The CDR3 coding sequence is TGTGCCAGCAGTTGGGGGGTCGGTGGAACCGGGGAGCTGTTTTTT.

The V gene is TRBV27, the J gene TRBJ2-7; the D gene is possibly TRBD1 (6 bases). Germline assignment: CDR1 MNHEY and CDR2 SMNVEV (reference sequence). With 3 bases removed from V and 0 bases from J, the gap between germline ends came to 18 bases. The CDR3 is 17 amino acids. The CDR3 spells CASSFLPTGLSSYEQYF. As DNA, the CDR3 is TGTGCCAGCAGTTTTCTCCCTACAGGGCTAAGCTCCTACGAGCAGTACTTC.

The rearrangement joins TRBV5-5 to TRBJ1-4; tentatively, D is TRBD1 (5 bases). Trimming cost V 4 bases and J 7 bases, with 14 bases left between them. Germline-derived CDR1 and CDR2 are SGHKS and YYEKEE (reference sequence). This CDR3 spans 14 amino acids. The CDR3 here is CASSPGDGGEKLFF. The CDR3 region has the DNA TGTGCCAGCAGCCCTGGGGACGGTGGTGAAAAACTGTTTTTT.

The V gene is TRBV4-1, the J gene TRBJ2-3; a possible D gene is TRBD1 (6 bases). In germline, CDR1 is MGHRA, CDR2 YSYEKL. The CDR3 covers 17 residues. V was trimmed by 3 bases and J by 1 base, leaving 17 bases between them. The chain's CDR3 is CASSHPPQGLGTDTQYF. The CDR3 DNA reads as TGCGCCAGCAGCCATCCCCCCCAGGGGCTCGGCACAGATACGCAGTATTTT.

The chain couples TRBV6-1 to TRBJ1-1, with 11 nucleotides matching TRBD1. The CDR3 spans 17 residues. Trimming cost V 4 bases and J 4 bases; bases outside gene matches: 11. From germline, CDR1 is MNHNS and CDR2 SASEGT. CDR3 region: CASSVRVLDRGLTEAFF. The CDR3 DNA follows: TGTGCCAGCAGTGTAAGGGTTCTGGACAGGGGGCTCACTGAAGCTTTCTTT.

This rearrangement joins TRBV10-3 to TRBJ2-3, with no clear D. The germline V and J ends were trimmed by 4 bases and 2 bases, with 7 bases remaining between them. Germline values: CDR1 ENHRY, CDR2 SYGVKD. This CDR3 has 13 amino acids. The CDR3 loop reads CAISAFSTDTQYF. DNA for the CDR3: TGTGCCATCAGTGCCTTCTCCACAGATACGCAGTATTTT.

On this clone itself: Other DNA sequences of this sample code for an identical CDR3. The V gene is TRBV6-5, the J gene TRBJ2-5, with unresolved D. V lost 2 bases to trimming and J lost 0 bases, with 4 bases between them. The CDR3 is 13 amino acids. The V gene's germline CDR1 is MNHEY and CDR2 SVGAGI. The CDR3, as DNA: TGTGCCAGCAGTTACGGGTACCAAGAGACCCAGTACTTC. Its protein product is CASSYGYQETQYF.

This clone was counted a few times. This chain joins TRBV19 and TRBJ2-1; 12 bases are shared with TRBD2. Germline lookup yields CDR1 LNHDA and CDR2 SQIVND (reference sequence). V shed 8 bases, J shed 8 bases, and the junction held 7 bases outside the gene matches. CDR3 size: 14 residues. The CDR3 sequence is CASLKTSGGYEQFF. In nucleotides, the CDR3 is TGTGCCAGTCTTAAGACTAGCGGGGGCTATGAGCAGTTCTTC.

The chain is built from TRBV2 and TRBJ1-2; D ambiguous. V was pared by 6 bases and J by 0 bases, with 14 bases between. CDR1 and CDR2 from the germline V gene are SNHLY and FYNNEI. The CDR3 runs 15 residues. CDR3 DNA sequence: TGTGCCAGCAGCCTAGCGGAAACCGCTAACTATGGCTACACCTTC. Translation gives CASSLAETANYGYTF.

The chain recombines TRBV4-1 with TRBJ2-7, with D hard to call. CDR3 length equals 14 residues. V dropped 0 bases and J dropped 3 bases, with 9 bases sitting between them. The germline V gene has CDR1 MGHRA and CDR2 YSYEKL. The CDR3 coding sequence is TGCGCCAGCAGCCAAGATCGGCTTAACTACGAGCAGTACTTC. Protein product: CASSQDRLNYEQYF.

DNA for the CDR3: TGTGCCAGCAGTTACGAGGGGGGTTCCTACAATGAGCAGTTCTTC. Protein product: CASSYEGGSYNEQFF. This sequence joins TRBV6-5 and TRBJ2-1; perhaps D is TRBD1 or TRBD2 (6 bases each). Germline lookup yields CDR1 MNHEY and CDR2 SVGAGI. This CDR3 has 15 amino acids. V lost 2 bases to trimming and J lost 1 base, with 9 bases between them.

As DNA, the CDR3 is TGCGCCAGCAGCTCCGGGACAGTTATACAAGAGACCCAGTACTTC. Amino acids: CASSSGTVIQETQYF. The V gene is TRBV5-1, the J gene TRBJ2-5; TRBD1 matches at 7 bases. The CDR3 totals 15 residues. Looked up from germline, CDR1 is SGHRS and CDR2 is YFSETQ. J was trimmed by 2 bases and V by 3 bases; bases with no gene match: 7.

The genes are TRBV4-3 and TRBJ2-7; D may match TRBD1 or TRBD2 (5 bases each). Germline CDR1 is LGHNA and CDR2 is YSLEER. CDR3 size: 15 residues. V lost 4 bases, J lost 2 bases, and 15 bases lay in between. In DNA, the CDR3 is TGCGCCAGCAGCCCACAACGGGACGGACCCTACGAGCAGTACTTC. Translating it yields CASSPQRDGPYEQYF.

The CDR3 region is CSVEPVEQETQYF. The CDR3 DNA follows: TGCAGCGTTGAACCCGTGGAGCAAGAGACCCAGTACTTC. The V call is TRBV29-1, the J call TRBJ2-5; D call uncertain. In germline, CDR1 is SQVTM, CDR2 ANQGSEA. The CDR3 runs 13 residues. V lost 2 bases, J lost 2 bases, and 9 bases lay in between.

The chain uses TRBV9 and TRBJ2-5, with 9 bases lining up with TRBD1. Per germline, CDR1 SGDLS and CDR2 YYNGEE. CDR3 length equals 17 residues. V lost 4 bases to trimming and J lost 4 bases; unmatched junction nucleotides: 14. In nucleotides, the CDR3 is TGTGCCAGCAGCTTACAGGGACAGGGTGGGACAGGAGAGACCCAGTACTTC. Amino acids: CASSLQGQGGTGETQYF.